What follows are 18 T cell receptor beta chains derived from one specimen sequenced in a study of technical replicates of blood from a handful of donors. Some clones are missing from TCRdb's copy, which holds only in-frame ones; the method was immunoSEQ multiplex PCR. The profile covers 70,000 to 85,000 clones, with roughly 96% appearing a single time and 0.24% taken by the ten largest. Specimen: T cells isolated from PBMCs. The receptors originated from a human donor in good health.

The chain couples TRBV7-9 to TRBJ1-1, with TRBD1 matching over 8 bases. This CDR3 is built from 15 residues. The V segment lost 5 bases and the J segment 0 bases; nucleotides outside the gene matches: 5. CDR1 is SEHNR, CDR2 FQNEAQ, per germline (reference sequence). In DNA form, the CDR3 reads TGTGCCAGCAGCCCCCGACAGGGGTTGAACACTGAAGCTTTCTTT. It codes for CASSPRQGLNTEAFF.

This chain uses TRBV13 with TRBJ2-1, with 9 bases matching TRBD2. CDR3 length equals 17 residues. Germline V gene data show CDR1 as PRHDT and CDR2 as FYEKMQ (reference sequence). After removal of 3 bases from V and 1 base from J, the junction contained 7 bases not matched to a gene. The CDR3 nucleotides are TGTGCCAGCAGCTTTCAGAGCGGGGGGCTTTCCTACAATGAGCAGTTCTTC. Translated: CASSFQSGGLSYNEQFF.

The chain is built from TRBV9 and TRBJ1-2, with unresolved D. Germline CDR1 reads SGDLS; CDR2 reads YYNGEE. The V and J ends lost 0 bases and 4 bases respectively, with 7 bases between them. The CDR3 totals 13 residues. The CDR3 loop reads CASSVDGSYGYTF. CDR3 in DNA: TGTGCCAGCAGCGTAGACGGGAGCTATGGCTACACCTTC.

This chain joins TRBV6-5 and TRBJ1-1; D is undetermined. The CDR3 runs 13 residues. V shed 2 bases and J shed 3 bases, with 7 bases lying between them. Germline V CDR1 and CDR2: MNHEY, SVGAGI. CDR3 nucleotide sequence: TGTGCCAGCAGTTACGCAGGCGACACTGAAGCTTTCTTT. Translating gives CASSYAGDTEAFF.

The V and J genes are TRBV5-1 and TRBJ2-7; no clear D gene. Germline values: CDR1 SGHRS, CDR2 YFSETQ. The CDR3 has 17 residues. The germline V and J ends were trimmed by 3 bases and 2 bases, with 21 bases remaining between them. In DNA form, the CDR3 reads TGCGCCAGCAGCTCGCCCGAACCAGTAGCTTCTGCCTACGAGCAGTACTTC. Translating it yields CASSSPEPVASAYEQYF.

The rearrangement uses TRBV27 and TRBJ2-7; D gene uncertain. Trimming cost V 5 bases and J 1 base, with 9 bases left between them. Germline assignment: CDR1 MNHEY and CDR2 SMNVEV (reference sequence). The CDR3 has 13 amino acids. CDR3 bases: TGTGCCAGCAGTCGACATGATTCCTACGAGCAGTACTTC. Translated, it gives CASSRHDSYEQYF.

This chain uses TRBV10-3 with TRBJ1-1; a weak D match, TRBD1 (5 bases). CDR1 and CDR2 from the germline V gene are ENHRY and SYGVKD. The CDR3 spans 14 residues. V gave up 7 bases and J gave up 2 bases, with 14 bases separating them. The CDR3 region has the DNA TGTGCCATCACTGGCGGGGCACTTAACACTGAAGCTTTCTTT. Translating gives CAITGGALNTEAFF.

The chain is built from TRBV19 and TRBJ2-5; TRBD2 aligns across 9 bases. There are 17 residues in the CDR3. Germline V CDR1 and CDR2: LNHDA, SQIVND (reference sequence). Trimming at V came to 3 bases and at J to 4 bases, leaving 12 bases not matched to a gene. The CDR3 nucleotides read TGTGCCAGTAGTATGGATCGGGCTAGCGGGACGGGAGAGACCCAGTACTTC. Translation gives CASSMDRASGTGETQYF.

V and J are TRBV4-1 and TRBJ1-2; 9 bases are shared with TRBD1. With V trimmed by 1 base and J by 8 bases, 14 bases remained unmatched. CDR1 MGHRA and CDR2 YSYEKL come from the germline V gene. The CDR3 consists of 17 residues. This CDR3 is CASSQGGQGSSLLGYTF. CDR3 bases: TGCGCCAGCAGCCAAGGGGGACAGGGATCGTCCTTGTTAGGCTACACCTTC.

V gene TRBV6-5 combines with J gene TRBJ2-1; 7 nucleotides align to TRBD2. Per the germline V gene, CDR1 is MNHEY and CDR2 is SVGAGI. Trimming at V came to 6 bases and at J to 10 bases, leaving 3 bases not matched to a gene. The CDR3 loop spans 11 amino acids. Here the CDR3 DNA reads TGTGCCAGCAGCTCCGGGGGGGAGCAGTTCTTC. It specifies CASSSGGEQFF.

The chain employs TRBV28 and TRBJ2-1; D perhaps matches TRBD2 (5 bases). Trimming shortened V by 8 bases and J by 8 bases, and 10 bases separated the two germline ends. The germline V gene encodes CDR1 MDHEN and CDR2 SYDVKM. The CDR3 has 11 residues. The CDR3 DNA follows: TGTGCCAGCGTTTACGGGGATGAGCAGTTCTTC. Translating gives CASVYGDEQFF.

The CDR3 region has the DNA TGTGCCAGCAGCTTAGACCGTGTGCGGAACTACGAGCAGTACTTC. It specifies CASSLDRVRNYEQYF. The chain has TRBV11-3 and TRBJ2-7; D not resolved. Germline values: CDR1 SGHNT, CDR2 YENEEA. This CDR3 has 15 amino acids. V gave up 0 bases and J gave up 3 bases, with 12 bases separating them.

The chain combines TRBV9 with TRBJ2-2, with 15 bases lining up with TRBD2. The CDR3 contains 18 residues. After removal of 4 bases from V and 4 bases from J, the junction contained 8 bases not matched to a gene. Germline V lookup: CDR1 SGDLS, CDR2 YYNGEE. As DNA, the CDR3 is TGTGCCAGCAGCACTGGACTAGCGGGGGGGCCAACCACCGGGGAGCTGTTTTTT. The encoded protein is CASSTGLAGGPTTGELFF. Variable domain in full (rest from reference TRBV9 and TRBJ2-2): DSGVTQTPKHLITATGQRVTLRCSPRSGDLSVYWYQQSLDQGLQFLIQYYNGEERAKGNILERFSAQQFPDLHSELNLSSLELGDSALYFCASSTGLAGGPTTGELFFGEGSRLTVL.

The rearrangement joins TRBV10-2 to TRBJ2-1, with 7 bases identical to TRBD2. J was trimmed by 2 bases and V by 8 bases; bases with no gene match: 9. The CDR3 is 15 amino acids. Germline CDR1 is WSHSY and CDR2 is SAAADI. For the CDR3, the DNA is TGCGCCAGCGGAGGGCTAGCGGCCACCTACAATGAGCAGTTCTTC. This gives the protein CASGGLAATYNEQFF.

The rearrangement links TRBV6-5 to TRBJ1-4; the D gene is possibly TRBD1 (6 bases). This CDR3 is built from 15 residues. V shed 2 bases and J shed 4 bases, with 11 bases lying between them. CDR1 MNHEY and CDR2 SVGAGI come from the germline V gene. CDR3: CASSYGGGNNEKLFF. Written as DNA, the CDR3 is TGTGCCAGCAGTTACGGGGGCGGAAATAATGAAAAACTGTTTTTT.

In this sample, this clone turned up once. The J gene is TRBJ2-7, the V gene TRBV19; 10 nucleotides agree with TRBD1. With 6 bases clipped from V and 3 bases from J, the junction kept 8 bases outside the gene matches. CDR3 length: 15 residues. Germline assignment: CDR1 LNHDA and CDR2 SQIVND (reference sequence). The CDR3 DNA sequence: TGTGCCAGTAGGCCGGGGAGGACAGGGGGCTACGAGCAGTACTTC. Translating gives CASRPGRTGGYEQYF.

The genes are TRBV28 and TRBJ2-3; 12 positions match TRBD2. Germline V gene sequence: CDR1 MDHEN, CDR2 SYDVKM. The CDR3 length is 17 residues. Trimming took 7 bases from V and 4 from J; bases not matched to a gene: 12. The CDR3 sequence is CASNAQVTSGSPDTQYF. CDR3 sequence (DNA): TGTGCCAGCAATGCCCAGGTGACTAGCGGGAGCCCAGATACGCAGTATTTT.

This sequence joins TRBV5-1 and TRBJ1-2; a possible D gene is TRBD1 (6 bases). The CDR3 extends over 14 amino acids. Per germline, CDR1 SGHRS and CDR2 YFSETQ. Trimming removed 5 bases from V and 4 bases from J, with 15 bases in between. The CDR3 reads CASRMEGGGYGYTF. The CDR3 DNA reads TGCGCCAGCAGAATGGAGGGAGGGGGCTATGGCTACACCTTC. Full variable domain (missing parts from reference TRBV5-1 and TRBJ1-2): KAGVTQTPRYLIKTRGQQVTLSCSPISGHRSVSWYQQTPGQGLQFLFEYFSETQRNKGNFPGRFSGRQFSNSRSEMNVSTLELGDSALYLCASRMEGGGYGYTFGSGTRLTVV.